The clone carrying this TCR beta chain appeared a few times. The data belong to a study of identical twins. CDR3 length: 16 residues. V lost 5 bases, J lost 3 bases, and 11 bases stayed unmatched. CDR1 LGHDT and CDR2 YNNKEL come from the germline V gene (reference sequence). TCRdb passed the 5' RACE reads through MiXCR, listing each CDR3 protein once. The repertoire holds over 550,000 distinct CDR3 sequences, with around 7.4% as singletons. These same data were also listed under a study on yellow fever vaccine responses in identical twins.

This chain connects TRBV3-1 to TRBJ2-7; 9 bases fit TRBD2. Source material: PBMCs. This TCR derives from a young woman in good health. The CDR3 coding sequence is TGTGCCAGCAGCACACGACTAGCGGCCCTACTCTACGAGCAGTACTTC. Translation: CASSTRLAALLYEQYF.